The following is a TCR beta chain sequence with its context. V trimming: 5 bases; J trimming: 6 bases; junction bases outside the gene matches: 7. Germline CDR1 is SNHLY and CDR2 is FYNNEI. The CDR3 runs to 14 residues. This entry comes from a study of blood T cell repertoires in COVID-19. As for the study in general: Whether acute or convalescent, the COVID-19 samples came from the United States, Italy and Spain. T cells, B-cell-depleted T cells, or PBMCs supplied cDNA or gDNA.

Original data processing: Counts of nucleated cells, estimated from reference gene primer amplification, were obtained. Produced via immunoSEQ multiplex PCR; TCRdb's table is partial and in-frame only. V and J calls and clone size are as listed in that table; D and trimming were resolved from the DNA. The sample gives about 140,000 clones, over 80% of which show up once; roughly a tenth is in the top ten. The TCR was taken from a man in his sixties with active or convalescent COVID-19. The rearrangement joins TRBV2 to TRBJ1-2; 9 nucleotides agree with TRBD1. What was sequenced was peripheral blood. The CDR3 nucleotides read TGTGCCAGCAGTTACCGACAGGGGGACCATGGCTACACCTTC. Translation: CASSYRQGDHGYTF.